This T cell receptor beta chain was identified in a study of CD8 T cells in ankylosing spondylitis. Study-wide findings and caveats: From matched ankylosing spondylitis synovial fluid, disease-linked clones were reportedly recovered at significantly enriched levels. Disease-linked clones had a CD8+ phenotype and relatively low frequency in peripheral blood.

The length of the CDR3 is 15 residues. Trimming removed 6 bases from V and 8 bases from J; junction bases left unmatched: 12. Germline V gene sequence: CDR1 SQVTM, CDR2 ANQGSEA. A single record per CDR3 protein comes from TCRdb applying MiXCR to the 5' RACE reads. The sample lists 150,000 or so distinct CDR3 sequences; 9.8% were seen once. The table lists this clonotype with many counts. The antigen remains unidentified. The specimen was blood, either unsorted or a sorted T cell fraction (not recorded which). The chain has TRBV29-1 and TRBJ2-1; the match to TRBD2 covers 11 bases. This clonotype was obtained from a female donor with ankylosing spondylitis or in good health (not recorded which). The CDR3 reads CSVVAVAGGPHEQFF. The CDR3, as DNA: TGCAGCGTCGTGGCCGTAGCGGGAGGGCCTCATGAGCAGTTCTTC.